The source of this TCR beta chain is a study of shared clonotypes between healthy human individuals. None of the donors, who were healthy HIV-negative adults, had recently had acute infections or vaccinations. Every donor, a Caucasian adult, lived in Nashville, Tennessee. Measured with immunoSEQ multiplex PCR; TCRdb has only the in-frame clones, and not every one. The table records some 980,000 clones, about three quarters of them present only once. Comments on this clone: Its antigen is not identified.

Germline-derived CDR1 and CDR2 are ENHRY and SYGVKD. This CDR3 comprises 13 residues. With 2 bases removed from V and 4 bases from J, the gap between germline ends came to 8 bases. Study results and limitations: Larger estimated richness was generally seen in naive subsets than in memory subsets. Only blood was sampled; tissue repertoires likely differ.

The chain is built from TRBV10-3 and TRBJ1-2; D might be TRBD1 (5 bases). The sequence derives from a man younger than 35 in good health. The sequenced sample consisted of memory CD4+ T cells sorted from blood. Indicated subset: CD45RA-negative fraction. The DNA of the CDR3 is TGTGCCATCAGTGAGGGGGGACGCTATGGCTACACCTTC. Protein product: CAISEGGRYGYTF.